These 20 T cell receptor beta chains came from one sample sequenced in a study of cytomegalovirus exposure and HLA in healthy donors. PCR involved 60 Vbeta and 13 Jbeta primers. This table comes from immunoSEQ multiplex PCR, and its TCRdb copy is limited to in-frame clones, with some not included. In the table there are roughly 100,000 clones, about 80% of which are singletons. The material sequenced was PBMCs. The receptor set was obtained from a man between 35 and 55 years old in good health and CMV-seronegative.

This rearrangement joins TRBV18 to TRBJ2-4, with D possibly matching TRBD1 (6 bases). This CDR3 is 14 amino acids long. Germline assignment: CDR1 KGHSH and CDR2 LQKENI. Deletions cut 3 bases from V and 11 bases from J, with 17 bases between. CDR3 DNA: TGTGCCAGCTCACCCCCCCAGGGGCCCTACGTTCAGTACTTC. This encodes CASSPPQGPYVQYF. The full variable domain, rest sourced from reference TRBV18 and TRBJ2-4, is NAGVMQNPRHLVRRRGQEARLRCSPMKGHSHVYWYRQLPEEGLKFMVYLQKENIIDESGMPKERFSAEFPKEGPSILRIQQVVRGDSAAYFCASSPPQGPYVQYFGAGTRLSVL.

This sequence joins TRBV28 and TRBJ2-1; D is undetermined. V gave up 2 bases and J gave up 7 bases, with 9 bases separating them. The germline gives CDR1 MDHEN, CDR2 SYDVKM. The CDR3 consists of 13 residues. The CDR3 nucleotides are TGTGCCAGCAGTTTACCCCGGTGGAATGAGCAGTTCTTC. As protein: CASSLPRWNEQFF. Using reference TRBV28 and TRBJ2-1 for the parts outside the CDR3, the full variable domain is DVKVTQSSRYLVKRTGEKVFLECVQDMDHENMFWYRQDPGLGLRLIYFSYDVKMKEKGDIPEGYSVSREKKERFSLILESASTNQTSMYLCASSLPRWNEQFFGPGTRLTVL.

As DNA, the CDR3 is TGCAGCGTTAGTCGACTAGCGGGGGGGCAAGAGACCCAGTACTTC. This gives the protein CSVSRLAGGQETQYF. This chain uses TRBV29-1 with TRBJ2-5; 14 nucleotides align to TRBD2. Losses at the gene ends were 5 bases for V and 2 bases for J; bases not matched to a gene: 4. CDR1 and CDR2 (germline): SQVTM, ANQGSEA. The CDR3 is 15 amino acids.

This chain uses TRBV11-2 with TRBJ2-1; perhaps TRBD1 as D (5 bases). Germline V gene data show CDR1 as SGHAT and CDR2 as FQNNGV. CDR3 size: 15 residues. V gave up 1 base and J gave up 4 bases, with 11 bases separating them. The CDR3 loop reads CASSLGGSGYNEQFF. In nucleotides, the CDR3 is TGTGCCAGCAGCTTAGGGGGCTCAGGGTACAATGAGCAGTTCTTC.

The chain couples TRBV9 to TRBJ2-7; 7 bases are a match to TRBD1. This CDR3 has 14 residues. Losses at the gene ends were 2 bases for V and 0 bases for J; bases not matched to a gene: 2. Germline assignment: CDR1 SGDLS and CDR2 YYNGEE. The CDR3 is CASSVTGISYEQYF. The CDR3, as DNA: TGTGCCAGCAGCGTGACAGGGATCTCCTACGAGCAGTACTTC.

This chain links TRBV7-2 with TRBJ2-5; 8 positions agree with TRBD2. The CDR3 runs 17 residues. The J segment lost 2 bases and the V segment lost 5 bases, leaving 13 bases of the junction unmatched. The germline CDR1 and CDR2 sequences are SGHTA and FQGNSA. CDR3 nucleotide sequence: TGTGCCAGCAGCACCCCCCCGGGTAGCGGGGTACAAGAGACCCAGTACTTC. Translation gives CASSTPPGSGVQETQYF.

The chain joins TRBV7-2 to TRBJ2-1, with D hard to call. This CDR3 is built from 11 residues. The V gene's germline CDR1 is SGHTA and CDR2 FQGNSA. Trimming stripped 3 bases from V and 10 bases from J, with 7 bases between. Here the CDR3 DNA reads TGTGCCAGCAGCTTTACCAGAGAGCAGTTCTTC. This gives the protein CASSFTREQFF.

The chain uses TRBV25-1 and TRBJ2-7, with TRBD1 matching over 10 bases. V lost 5 bases and J lost 1; bases outside the gene matches: 11. This CDR3 is 17 amino acids long. Per germline, CDR1 MGHDK and CDR2 SYGVNS. CDR3 sequence reads: CASSNRDRGIPSYEQYV. The CDR3 DNA reads as TGTGCCAGCAGTAACCGGGACAGGGGCATTCCTTCCTACGAGCAGTACGTC.

This clone was seen just once. The genes are TRBV6-5 and TRBJ1-2; D gene ambiguous. Trimming pared 2 bases from V and 0 bases from J, leaving 10 bases between. There are 15 residues in the CDR3. Per germline, CDR1 MNHEY and CDR2 SVGAGI. The CDR3 protein is CASSYTGTANYGYTF. The CDR3 DNA follows: TGTGCCAGCAGTTACACGGGTACCGCTAACTATGGCTACACCTTC.

This chain connects TRBV5-1 to TRBJ2-2; TRBD2 might be the D (6 bases). Germline CDR1 reads SGHRS; CDR2 reads YFSETQ. This CDR3 is 14 amino acids long. Trimming stripped 7 bases from V and 1 base from J, with 11 bases between. The CDR3 reads CASDGGRNTGELFF. The CDR3 DNA reads as TGCGCCAGCGACGGGGGACGGAACACCGGGGAGCTGTTTTTT.

J is TRBJ1-2 and V is TRBV6-4, with 8 bases identical to TRBD1. The J segment lost 8 bases and the V segment lost 2 bases, leaving 7 bases of the junction unmatched. The CDR3 covers 14 residues. Germline CDR1 is MRHNA and CDR2 is SNTAGT. The CDR3 protein is CASSDQGARYGYTF. The CDR3, as DNA: TGTGCCAGCAGTGACCAGGGGGCAAGATACGGCTACACCTTC.

Regarding this clone: One end of the junction varies from germline; a read error may be responsible. The gene calls are TRBV28 and TRBJ1-6, with a possible D match to TRBD1 (6 bases). CDR1 and CDR2 from the germline V gene are MDHEN and SYDVKM. The CDR3 has 12 amino acids. The CDR3, as DNA: TGTGCCAGCAGTTTGCCGGGACACCCATCAAATTTT. This codes for CASSLPGHPSNF.

The rearrangement uses TRBV7-2 and TRBJ2-5; the match to TRBD2 covers 13 bases. The V gene's germline CDR1 is SGHTA and CDR2 FQGNSA. V was clipped by 6 bases and J by 2 bases; unmatched bases: 6. This CDR3 spans 16 amino acids. The CDR3 nucleotides read TGTGCCAGCAGAGATACTAGCGGGGGGGAACAAGAGACCCAGTACTTC. The encoded protein is CASRDTSGGEQETQYF.

The chain employs TRBV5-1 and TRBJ1-1; tentative D call: TRBD1 (6 bases). CDR3 length: 13 residues. Trimming took off 5 bases at V and 4 bases at J, with 12 bases between the two ends. Germline loops: CDR1 SGHRS, CDR2 YFSETQ. The CDR3 bases are TGCGCCAGCAGACTAGGACAGTCCACTGAAGCTTTCTTT. Translated: CASRLGQSTEAFF.

The chain employs TRBV5-1 and TRBJ2-7, with 9 bases aligning to TRBD1. The germline V gene encodes CDR1 SGHRS and CDR2 YFSETQ. This CDR3 comprises 16 residues. Trimming took 1 base from V and 3 from J; bases not matched to a gene: 8. CDR3 sequence reads: CASSLRPGQGVYEQYF. The CDR3 nucleotides read TGCGCCAGCAGCTTGCGTCCGGGACAGGGAGTCTACGAGCAGTACTTC.

The chain employs TRBV5-1 and TRBJ1-5; 7 nucleotides agree with TRBD1. The V segment lost 1 base and the J segment 4 bases; nucleotides outside the gene matches: 8. CDR3 length: 16 residues. Germline assignment: CDR1 SGHRS and CDR2 YFSETQ. For the CDR3, the DNA is TGCGCCAGCAGCTTGAACCCGACAGGGTCTAATCAGCCCCAGCATTTT. Residues: CASSLNPTGSNQPQHF.

V is TRBV28 and J is TRBJ2-1, with D possibly matching TRBD2 (5 bases). The V and J ends lost 8 bases and 8 bases respectively, with 22 bases between them. This CDR3 comprises 15 residues. Germline-derived CDR1 and CDR2 are MDHEN and SYDVKM. CDR3 residues: CASSGLGYARDEQFF. The CDR3 DNA sequence: TGTGCCAGCTCTGGACTGGGGTACGCCCGTGATGAGCAGTTCTTC.

The chain has TRBV7-6 and TRBJ2-5, with TRBD2 matching over 12 bases. Germline V gene data show CDR1 as SGHVS and CDR2 as FNYEAQ. V gave up 5 bases and J gave up 1 base; unmatched junction bases: 8. This CDR3 spans 17 amino acids. The CDR3 DNA reads as TGTGCCAGCAGCCTAGGTTCTAGCGGGGGGGCCCAAGAGACCCAGTACTTC. It is translated as CASSLGSSGGAQETQYF.

J is TRBJ1-2 and V is TRBV6-5, with 7 bases that match TRBD1. CDR1 is MNHEY, CDR2 SVGAGI, per germline. The J segment lost 5 bases and the V segment lost 9 bases, leaving 9 bases of the junction unmatched. The CDR3 consists of 13 residues. DNA for the CDR3: TGTGCCAGTCGAAGACAGGGACAGTATGGCTACACCTTC. It is translated as CASRRQGQYGYTF.

The gene calls are TRBV27 and TRBJ2-2; 10 nucleotides line up with TRBD1. The CDR3 spans 15 residues. The ends lost 6 bases at V and 5 bases at J; junction bases unmatched: 6. CDR1 and CDR2 (germline): MNHEY, SMNVEV (reference sequence). The CDR3 reads CASSRRTGGTGELFF. The DNA for the CDR3 is TGTGCCAGCAGCCGTCGGACAGGGGGGACCGGGGAGCTGTTTTTT.